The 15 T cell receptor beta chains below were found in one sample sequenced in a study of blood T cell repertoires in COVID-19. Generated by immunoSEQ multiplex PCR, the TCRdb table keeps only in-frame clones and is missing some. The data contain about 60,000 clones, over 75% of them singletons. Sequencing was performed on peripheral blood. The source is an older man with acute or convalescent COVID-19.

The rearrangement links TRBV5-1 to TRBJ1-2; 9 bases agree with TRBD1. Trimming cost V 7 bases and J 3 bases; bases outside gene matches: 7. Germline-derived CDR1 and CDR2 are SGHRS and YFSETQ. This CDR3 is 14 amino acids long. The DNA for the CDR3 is TGCGCCAGCGGTAGGACAGGGGACGACTATGGCTACACCTTC. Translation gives CASGRTGDDYGYTF.

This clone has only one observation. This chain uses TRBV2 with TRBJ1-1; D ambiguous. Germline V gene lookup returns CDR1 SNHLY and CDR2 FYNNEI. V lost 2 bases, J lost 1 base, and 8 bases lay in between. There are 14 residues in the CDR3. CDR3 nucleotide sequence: TGTGCCAGCAGTGAACCTGCGGGGAACACTGAAGCTTTCTTT. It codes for CASSEPAGNTEAFF.

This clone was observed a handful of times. DNA for the CDR3: TGTGCCAGCAGCGCAGCGCAGGCCCCGGGGGGCCAGTACTTC. Amino acids: CASSAAQAPGGQYF. J is TRBJ2-5 and V is TRBV14; 7 bases match TRBD2. Germline V gene sequence: CDR1 SGHDN, CDR2 FVKESK. The CDR3 covers 14 residues. V shed 5 bases, J shed 10 bases, and the junction held 13 bases outside the gene matches.

The chain's CDR3 is CASSPGGTQYF. In DNA, the CDR3 is TGTGCCAGCAGCCCGGGGGGGACCCAGTACTTC. The J gene is TRBJ2-5, the V gene TRBV5-5, with 7 bases identical to TRBD2. Unmatched junction bases numbered 1, after V lost 4 bases and J lost 7 bases. The CDR3 totals 11 residues. The germline V gene has CDR1 SGHKS and CDR2 YYEKEE (reference sequence). Filled out from reference TRBV5-5 and TRBJ2-5, the complete variable domain reads DAGVTQSPTHLIKTRGQQVTLRCSPISGHKSVSWYQQVLGQGPQFIFQYYEKEERGRGNFPDRFSARQFPNYSSELNVNALLLGDSALYLCASSPGGTQYFGPGTRLLVL.

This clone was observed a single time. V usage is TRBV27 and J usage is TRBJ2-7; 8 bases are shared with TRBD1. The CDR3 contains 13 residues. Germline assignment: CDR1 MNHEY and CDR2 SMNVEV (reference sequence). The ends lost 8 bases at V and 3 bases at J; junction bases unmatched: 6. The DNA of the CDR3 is TGTGCCAGCGCACGGGGGACAGGCTACGAGCAGTACTTC. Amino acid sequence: CASARGTGYEQYF.

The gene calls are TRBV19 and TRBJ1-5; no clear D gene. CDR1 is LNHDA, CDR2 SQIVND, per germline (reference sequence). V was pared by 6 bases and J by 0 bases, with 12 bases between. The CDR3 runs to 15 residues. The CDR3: CASSGGGYSNQPQHF. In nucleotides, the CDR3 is TGTGCCAGTAGCGGAGGAGGTTATAGCAATCAGCCCCAGCATTTT. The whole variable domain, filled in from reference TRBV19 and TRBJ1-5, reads DGGITQSPKYLFRKEGQNVTLSCEQNLNHDAMYWYRQDPGQGLRLIYYSQIVNDFQKGDIAEGYSVSREKKESFPLTVTSAQKNPTAFYLCASSGGGYSNQPQHFGDGTRLSIL.

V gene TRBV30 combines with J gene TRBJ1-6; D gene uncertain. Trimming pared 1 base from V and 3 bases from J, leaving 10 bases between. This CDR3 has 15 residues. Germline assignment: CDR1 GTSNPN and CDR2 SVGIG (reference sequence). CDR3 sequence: CAWSARGGYNSPLHF. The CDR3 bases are TGTGCCTGGAGTGCCCGGGGAGGCTATAATTCACCCCTCCACTTT.

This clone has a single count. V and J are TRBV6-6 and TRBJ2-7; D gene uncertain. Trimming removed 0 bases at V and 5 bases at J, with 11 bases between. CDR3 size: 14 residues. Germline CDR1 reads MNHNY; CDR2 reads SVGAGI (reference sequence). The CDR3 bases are TGTGCCAGCAGTTACTCTAAAGGTAGCCACGAGCAGTACTTC. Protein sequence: CASSYSKGSHEQYF.

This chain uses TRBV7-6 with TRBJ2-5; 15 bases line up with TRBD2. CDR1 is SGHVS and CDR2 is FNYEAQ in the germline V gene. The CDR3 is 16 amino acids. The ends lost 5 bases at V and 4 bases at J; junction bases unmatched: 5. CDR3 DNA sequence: TGTGCCAGCAGCCTCGGACTAGCGGGGGGGAGAGAGACCCAGTACTTC. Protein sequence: CASSLGLAGGRETQYF.

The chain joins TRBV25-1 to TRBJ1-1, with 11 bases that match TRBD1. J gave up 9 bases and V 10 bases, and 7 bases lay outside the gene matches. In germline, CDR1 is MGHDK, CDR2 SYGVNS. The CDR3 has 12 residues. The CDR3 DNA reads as TGTGCCACCCGGACAGGGGGCGAAAAAGCTTTCTTT. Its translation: CATRTGGEKAFF.

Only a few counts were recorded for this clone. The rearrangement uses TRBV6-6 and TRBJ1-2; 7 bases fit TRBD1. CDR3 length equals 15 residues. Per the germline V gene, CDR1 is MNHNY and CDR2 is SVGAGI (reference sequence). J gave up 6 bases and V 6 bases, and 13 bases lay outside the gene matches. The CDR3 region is CASSSPTGTKDGYTF. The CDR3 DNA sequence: TGTGCCAGCAGCTCCCCGACAGGGACGAAGGATGGCTACACCTTC.

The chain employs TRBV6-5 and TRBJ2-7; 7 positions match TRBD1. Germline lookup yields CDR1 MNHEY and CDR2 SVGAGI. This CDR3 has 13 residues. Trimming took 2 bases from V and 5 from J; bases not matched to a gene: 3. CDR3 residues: CASSYDQGDEQYF. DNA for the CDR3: TGTGCCAGCAGTTACGATCAGGGGGACGAGCAGTACTTC.

The CDR3 DNA reads TGCGCCAGCAAGGTTAGACAGGCGCCCAATGAGCAGTTCTTC. Translating it yields CASKVRQAPNEQFF. The chain combines TRBV5-1 with TRBJ2-1; maybe TRBD1 (6 bases). The V end was cut by 6 bases, the J end by 6 bases, with 16 bases between. The germline gives CDR1 SGHRS, CDR2 YFSETQ. The CDR3 runs 14 residues.

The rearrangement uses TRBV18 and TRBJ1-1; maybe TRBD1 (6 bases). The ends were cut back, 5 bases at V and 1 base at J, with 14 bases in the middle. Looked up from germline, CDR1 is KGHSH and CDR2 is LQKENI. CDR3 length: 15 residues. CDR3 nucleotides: TGTGCCAGCTCAACTTCGACAGGCCAGAACACTGAAGCTTTCTTT. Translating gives CASSTSTGQNTEAFF.

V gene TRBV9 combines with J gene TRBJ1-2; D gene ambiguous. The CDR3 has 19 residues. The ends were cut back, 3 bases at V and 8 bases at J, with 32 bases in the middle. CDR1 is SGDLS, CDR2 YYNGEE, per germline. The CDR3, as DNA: TGTGCCAGCAGCGCCCTAGTTCATCCCGAGGCCACCTCAAGAACGGGCTACACCTTC. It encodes CASSALVHPEATSRTGYTF.